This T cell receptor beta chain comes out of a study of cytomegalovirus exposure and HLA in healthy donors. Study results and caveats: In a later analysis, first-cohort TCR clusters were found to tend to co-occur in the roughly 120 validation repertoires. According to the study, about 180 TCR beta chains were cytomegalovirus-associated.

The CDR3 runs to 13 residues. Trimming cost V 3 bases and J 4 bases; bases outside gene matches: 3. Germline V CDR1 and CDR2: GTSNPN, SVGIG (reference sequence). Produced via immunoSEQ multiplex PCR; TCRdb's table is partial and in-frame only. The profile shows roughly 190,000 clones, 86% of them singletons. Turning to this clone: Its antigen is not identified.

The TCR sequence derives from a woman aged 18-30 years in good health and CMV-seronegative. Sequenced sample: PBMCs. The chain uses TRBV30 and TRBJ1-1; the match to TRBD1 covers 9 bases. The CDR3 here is CAWRPTGGTEAFF. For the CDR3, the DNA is TGTGCCTGGAGACCGACAGGGGGCACTGAAGCTTTCTTT.